This T cell receptor (beta chain) is drawn from a study of cytomegalovirus exposure and HLA in healthy donors. Broader study findings: Association of around 17,000 TCR beta sequences with HLA alleles was found at 0.05 false discovery rate in a later analysis. Later findings reportedly placed an Asian-associated ancestry cluster below the approximately 620-donor mean for N-insertions.

The PCR contained 60 Vbeta and 13 Jbeta primers. TCRdb's copy holds only in-frame clones and misses some; the assay was immunoSEQ multiplex PCR. The repertoire holds about 180,000 clones, with roughly 80% as singletons. A note on this clone: Its specificity is unknown.

V lost 3 bases and J lost 3; bases outside the gene matches: 6. The CDR3 length is 15 residues. In germline, CDR1 is SGDLS, CDR2 YYNGEE. The TCR sequence derives from a female donor in good health and CMV-seronegative. This chain uses TRBV9 with TRBJ2-7; 10 positions match TRBD1. Sequencing was done on a sample of PBMCs. Written as DNA, the CDR3 is TGTGCCAGCAGCGAGACCGGGACAGGGGTCTACGAGCAGTACTTC. As protein: CASSETGTGVYEQYF. Filled out from reference TRBV9 and TRBJ2-7, the complete variable domain reads DSGVTQTPKHLITATGQRVTLRCSPRSGDLSVYWYQQSLDQGLQFLIQYYNGEERAKGNILERFSAQQFPDLHSELNLSSLELGDSALYFCASSETGTGVYEQYFGPGTRLTVT.